This section outlines one T cell receptor (beta chain) sequence together with its context. Its target is not known. Trimming cost V 2 bases and J 3 bases, with 8 bases left between them. The CDR3 extends over 12 amino acids. Germline-derived CDR1 and CDR2 are SQVTM and ANQGSEA. The source of the sample is a study of Tregs in tolerant kidney transplant recipients. Study details: Related graft donors supplied nonmyeloablative bone marrow transplants, and mixed chimerism was transient. Study-level findings and limits: Antigen-driven expansion was suggested because donor-specific Tregs expanded more than all Tregs in tolerant patients.

Thawed PBMCs were rested overnight at 37°C with 200 to 250 IU/ml IL-2 before regulatory T cell sorting. This table comes from immunoSEQ multiplex PCR, and its TCRdb copy is limited to in-frame clones, with some not included. The sample lists approximately 75,000 clones; 91% were seen once. The sample was Tregs from blood, taken before the transplant. This TCR derives from a human donor who received a combined kidney and bone marrow transplant. This chain uses TRBV29-1 with TRBJ2-7, with no clear D. This CDR3 reads CSVETDNYEQYF. CDR3 DNA: TGCAGCGTTGAAACAGATAACTACGAGCAGTACTTC.